One and the same sample provided the 28 T cell receptor beta chains below, sequenced in a study of a mutant IDH1 vaccine in newly diagnosed glioma. Antigen specificity for these receptors is unknown. The time point denotes: week 47, end of study. Topical imiquimod was applied with each vaccine dose, which held 300 ug of mutant IDH1 20-mer peptide. Profiling relied on immunoSEQ multiplex PCR, and the TCRdb table lists in-frame clones only, not all of them. The table records about 13,000 clones, around three quarters of them present only once. Sequencing was performed on PBMCs, taken from a glioma patient whose treatment included an IDH1 peptide vaccine. Receptor source: a woman in her thirties or forties with glioma.

The V call is TRBV7-2, the J call TRBJ2-5; D may be TRBD2 (5 bases). CDR3 length equals 13 residues. Germline V gene data show CDR1 as SGHTA and CDR2 as FQGNSA. The V end lost 8 bases, the J end lost 0 bases, and 10 bases lay between the germline ends. The CDR3 coding sequence is TGTGCCAGCGGCCGAGGGAACCAAGAGACCCAGTACTTC. This translates into CASGRGNQETQYF. The full variable domain, with the rest looked up from reference TRBV7-2 and TRBJ2-5, is GAGVSQSPSNKVTEKGKDVELRCDPISGHTALYWYRQSLGQGLEFLIYFQGNSAPDKSGLPSDRFSAERTGGSVSTLTIQRTQQEDSAVYLCASGRGNQETQYFGPGTRLLVL.

V is TRBV25-1 and J is TRBJ1-1, with TRBD1 as a possible D gene (6 bases). The CDR3 length is 12 residues. Germline assignment: CDR1 MGHDK and CDR2 SYGVNS. V lost 8 bases, J lost 4 bases, and 11 bases lay in between. The DNA for the CDR3 is TGTGCCAGCGGGGGGGCCCGCACTGAAGCTTTCTTT. Its translation: CASGGARTEAFF. The full variable domain, rest sourced from reference TRBV25-1 and TRBJ1-1, is EADIYQTPRYLVIGTGKKITLECSQTMGHDKMYWYQQDPGMELHLIHYSYGVNSTEKGDLSSESTVSRIRTEHFPLTLESARPSHTSQYLCASGGARTEAFFGQGTRLTVV.

CDR3 protein: CASTPRGSPLHF. CDR3 coding DNA: TGTGCCAGCACCCCCCGGGGGTCACCCCTCCACTTT. This chain connects TRBV28 to TRBJ1-6; D is possibly TRBD1 (5 bases). The CDR3 spans 12 residues. Germline V CDR1 and CDR2: MDHEN, SYDVKM. The V end was cut by 7 bases, the J end by 10 bases, with 11 bases between.

The chain combines TRBV19 with TRBJ1-6, with D unclear. Germline V CDR1 and CDR2: LNHDA, SQIVND (reference sequence). Trimming took off 7 bases at V and 18 bases at J, with 7 bases between the two ends. The CDR3 is 8 amino acids. The CDR3 DNA follows: TGTGCCAGTAACTTGGGCCACTTT. Its protein is CASNLGHF.

V usage is TRBV7-6 and J usage is TRBJ2-7, with 11 bases lining up with TRBD1. Germline CDR1 reads SGHVS; CDR2 reads FNYEAQ. The CDR3 runs to 17 residues. V was clipped by 0 bases and J by 4 bases; unmatched bases: 8. CDR3 amino acids: CASSLASGQGAPYEQYF. CDR3 nucleotide sequence: TGTGCCAGCAGCTTAGCGTCCGGACAGGGGGCCCCATACGAGCAGTACTTC.

This chain joins TRBV29-1 and TRBJ2-5; 7 bases agree with TRBD2. CDR1 is SQVTM, CDR2 ANQGSEA, per germline. This CDR3 comprises 13 residues. J gave up 5 bases and V 4 bases, and 7 bases lay outside the gene matches. CDR3 nucleotide sequence: TGCAGCGTTGGGGGGGGTTCCCGTGAGACCCAGTACTTC. The encoded protein is CSVGGGSRETQYF.

The V call is TRBV4-2, the J call TRBJ2-1, with D possibly being TRBD2 (6 bases). V shed 4 bases and J shed 7 bases, with 14 bases lying between them. The germline gives CDR1 LGHNA, CDR2 YNFKEQ. This CDR3 is 14 amino acids long. This CDR3 is CASSPAGPPNEQFF. The CDR3 DNA reads TGTGCCAGCAGCCCTGCGGGACCGCCGAATGAGCAGTTCTTC.

The chain uses TRBV7-8 and TRBJ2-1; D might be TRBD2 (5 bases). The CDR3 has 15 amino acids. Germline CDR1 reads SGHVS; CDR2 reads FQNEAQ. V lost 3 bases, J lost 7 bases, and 16 bases lay in between. Here the CDR3 DNA reads TGTGCCAGCAGCTTTTTTTCCTCTCGAGGGAATGAGCAGTTCTTC. Protein product: CASSFFSSRGNEQFF.

This clone was seen only a few times. The chain links TRBV7-9 to TRBJ1-5, with D maybe TRBD1 (6 bases). In germline, CDR1 is SEHNR, CDR2 FQNEAQ (reference sequence). This CDR3 comprises 14 residues. The V end lost 4 bases, the J end lost 3 bases, and 10 bases lay between the germline ends. The CDR3 coding sequence is TGTGCCAGCAGCTCTGGACAGAACAATCAGCCCCAGCATTTT. Its protein product is CASSSGQNNQPQHF.

The chain joins TRBV19 to TRBJ2-7; D possibly corresponds to TRBD1 (6 bases). The CDR3 extends over 14 amino acids. CDR1 is LNHDA and CDR2 is SQIVND in the germline V gene (reference sequence). Trimming left V 3 bases short and J 3 bases short, with 12 bases between. The CDR3 coding sequence is TGTGCCAGTAGTATGGGGGCTCCCTACTACGAGCAGTACTTC. This sequence encodes CASSMGAPYYEQYF. Full variable domain (remainder filled in from reference TRBV19 and TRBJ2-7): DGGITQSPKYLFRKEGQNVTLSCEQNLNHDAMYWYRQDPGQGLRLIYYSQIVNDFQKGDIAEGYSVSREKKESFPLTVTSAQKNPTAFYLCASSMGAPYYEQYFGPGTRLTVT.

This chain uses TRBV7-9 with TRBJ1-5; the D gene is possibly TRBD1 (6 bases). CDR3 size: 16 residues. With 2 bases removed from V and 2 bases from J, the gap between germline ends came to 13 bases. The germline V gene encodes CDR1 SEHNR and CDR2 FQNEAQ (reference sequence). The CDR3 sequence is CASSLSVGAGNQPQHF. CDR3 in DNA: TGTGCCAGCAGCTTATCGGTGGGGGCCGGCAATCAGCCCCAGCATTTT.

J is TRBJ1-1 and V is TRBV29-1; 9 positions match TRBD1. There are 13 residues in the CDR3. Germline V gene sequence: CDR1 SQVTM, CDR2 ANQGSEA. DNA for the CDR3: TGCAGTCCCTGGACAGGGGCCCAAGTTGGAGCTTTCTTT. It yields the protein CSPWTGAQVGAFF.

This clone has only a few counts. The V gene is TRBV25-1, the J gene TRBJ1-4; a possible D gene is TRBD1 (5 bases). Germline values: CDR1 MGHDK, CDR2 SYGVNS. Trimming cost V 6 bases and J 3 bases, with 14 bases left between them. This CDR3 comprises 15 residues. CDR3 in amino acids: CASRDSGPSNEKLFF. The CDR3 DNA reads as TGTGCCAGCAGAGACTCAGGGCCGTCTAATGAAAAACTGTTTTTT.

The chain uses TRBV28 and TRBJ1-5; no firm D call. V dropped 3 bases and J dropped 7 bases, with 13 bases sitting between them. This CDR3 comprises 14 residues. Germline values: CDR1 MDHEN, CDR2 SYDVKM. The CDR3 nucleotides read TGTGCCAGCAGTTTGAATTCAAATGGACAGCCCCAGCATTTT. Amino acids: CASSLNSNGQPQHF. The full variable domain, in which reference TRBV28 and TRBJ1-5 provide the parts outside the CDR3, is DVKVTQSSRYLVKRTGEKVFLECVQDMDHENMFWYRQDPGLGLRLIYFSYDVKMKEKGDIPEGYSVSREKKERFSLILESASTNQTSMYLCASSLNSNGQPQHFGDGTRLSIL.

DNA for the CDR3: TGTGCCAGCAGCGCGGACAGCGGATACTATGGCTACACCTTC. Protein product: CASSADSGYYGYTF. The rearrangement links TRBV2 to TRBJ1-2, with a weak D call TRBD1 (6 bases). Germline V gene sequence: CDR1 SNHLY, CDR2 FYNNEI. The CDR3 consists of 14 residues. The V end lost 6 bases, the J end lost 3 bases, and 14 bases lay between the germline ends.

This chain connects TRBV6-6 to TRBJ2-7; 8 bases are a match to TRBD1. The germline gives CDR1 MNHNY, CDR2 SVGAGI (reference sequence). Trimming removed 5 bases from V and 4 bases from J; junction bases left unmatched: 10. The CDR3 covers 15 residues. The CDR3 loop is CASSHAQGASYEQYF. The CDR3 DNA follows: TGTGCCAGCAGTCACGCTCAGGGGGCGTCGTACGAGCAGTACTTC.

The V gene is TRBV6-4, the J gene TRBJ2-7, with 7 bases matching TRBD1. This CDR3 region has 16 residues. Germline-derived CDR1 and CDR2 are MRHNA and SNTAGT. J gave up 4 bases and V 4 bases, and 13 bases lay outside the gene matches. DNA for the CDR3: TGTGCCAGCAGTGCTTCGGGACAGATCCTAATTTACGAGCAGTACTTC. Translating gives CASSASGQILIYEQYF.

The chain employs TRBV28 and TRBJ1-1, with D unclear. This CDR3 is 12 amino acids long. V lost 3 bases and J lost 10, with 12 bases in between. Germline CDR1 MDHEN, CDR2 SYDVKM. CDR3 protein: CASSFQDRGAFF. The CDR3 nucleotides are TGTGCCAGCAGTTTCCAGGACCGAGGAGCTTTCTTT.

CDR3 sequence (DNA): TGTGCCAGCAGTTACGTGGTGGGTTCCTCAAGCTACGAGCAGTACTTC. Translation: CASSYVVGSSSYEQYF. The V and J genes are TRBV6-5 and TRBJ2-7; D call uncertain. The V and J ends lost 2 bases and 3 bases respectively, with 17 bases between them. The CDR3 is 16 residues long. Germline V gene sequence: CDR1 MNHEY, CDR2 SVGAGI.

This clone occurred a few times. The gene calls are TRBV18 and TRBJ2-2; 7 nucleotides align to TRBD1. The ends lost 5 bases at V and 0 bases at J; junction bases unmatched: 9. The CDR3 extends over 17 amino acids. The germline V gene has CDR1 KGHSH and CDR2 LQKENI. The CDR3 DNA sequence: TGTGCCAGCTCATGGGACAGATCACTTGCGAACACCGGGGAGCTGTTTTTT. This codes for CASSWDRSLANTGELFF.

The chain couples TRBV5-5 to TRBJ2-5, with D tentatively TRBD1 (5 bases). This CDR3 comprises 14 residues. Germline CDR1 SGHKS, CDR2 YYEKEE (reference sequence). V was cut by 0 bases and J by 3 bases, with 9 bases left in between. The CDR3 loop is CASSLVGLEETQYF. The CDR3 nucleotides read TGTGCCAGCAGCTTGGTGGGGCTGGAAGAGACCCAGTACTTC.

The chain carries TRBV9 and TRBJ2-7, with D possibly matching TRBD1 (6 bases). CDR3 length: 15 amino acids. The ends were cut back, 4 bases at V and 3 bases at J, with 17 bases in the middle. Germline V gives CDR1 SGDLS, CDR2 YYNGEE. The CDR3 bases are TGTGCCAGCAGCTCATCCCCGTCGACAGGCTACGAGCAGTACTTC. It specifies CASSSSPSTGYEQYF.

The DNA for the CDR3 is TGCGCCAGCAGCTTGGAAGCCAGATATGGCTACACCTTC. As protein: CASSLEARYGYTF. The chain recombines TRBV5-1 with TRBJ1-2; D is ambiguous. Germline V gene lookup returns CDR1 SGHRS and CDR2 YFSETQ. CDR3 length: 13 amino acids. V was shortened by 0 bases and J by 5 bases, with 8 bases between the two germline ends.

The rearrangement links TRBV6-6 to TRBJ2-1; D is ambiguous. The V end lost 6 bases, the J end lost 7 bases, and 10 bases lay between the germline ends. Germline values: CDR1 MNHNY, CDR2 SVGAGI (reference sequence). CDR3 length equals 12 residues. The CDR3 DNA sequence: TGTGCCAGCAGCCGACCGAGGAATGAGCAGTTCTTC. Translation: CASSRPRNEQFF.

The chain uses TRBV11-2 and TRBJ2-2; 8 nucleotides line up with TRBD2. V was clipped by 5 bases and J by 5 bases; unmatched bases: 7. The length of the CDR3 is 15 residues. Germline-derived CDR1 and CDR2 are SGHAT and FQNNGV. CDR3 in DNA: TGTGCCAGCAGCCTCAGCGGGAGCCGGACCGGGGAGCTGTTTTTT. As protein: CASSLSGSRTGELFF. Drawing the rest from reference TRBV11-2 and TRBJ2-2, the complete variable domain is EAGVAQSPRYKIIEKRQSVAFWCNPISGHATLYWYQQILGQGPKLLIQFQNNGVVDDSQLPKDRFSAERLKGVDSTLKIQPAKLEDSAVYLCASSLSGSRTGELFFGEGSRLTVL.

The chain links TRBV9 to TRBJ1-3, with D possibly matching TRBD1 (6 bases). This CDR3 is built from 15 residues. CDR1 and CDR2 from the germline V gene are SGDLS and YYNGEE. The ends were cut back, 4 bases at V and 1 base at J, with 12 bases in the middle. CDR3 amino acids: CASSTTDRSGNTIYF. For the CDR3, the DNA is TGTGCCAGCAGCACCACTGACAGGTCTGGAAACACCATATATTTT.

The genes are TRBV10-3 and TRBJ2-1, with D unresolved. Looked up from germline, CDR1 is ENHRY and CDR2 is SYGVKD. This CDR3 has 13 amino acids. V lost 6 bases and J lost 7, with 13 bases in between. CDR3 nucleotide sequence: TGTGCCATCAGCGAACACATGAGGAATGAGCAGTTCTTC. This translates into CAISEHMRNEQFF.

The gene calls are TRBV6-5 and TRBJ1-1; D unresolved. The germline V gene encodes CDR1 MNHEY and CDR2 SVGAGI. V was trimmed by 0 bases and J by 5 bases, leaving 1 base between them. This CDR3 contains 11 residues. The DNA of the CDR3 is TGTGCCAGCAGTTACTCGACTGAAGCTTTCTTT. It yields the protein CASSYSTEAFF.